The 11 T cell receptor beta chains below all came from one sample that was sequenced in a study of regulatory T cells in long-lasting Graves disease. TCR beta libraries were built with iRepertoire HTBI primers and Arm-PCR of CDR3 regions. TCRdb reprocessed the multiplex PCR reads with MiXCR, giving one entry per CDR3 protein. Of around 400,000 distinct CDR3 sequences listed, 23% were seen once; the top ten hold 26%. Time point specified: persistent/refractory GD, antithyroid drugs over 5 years with positive TRAb. Construction of the TCR library relied on RNA isolated from PBMCs. Sequencing used peripheral blood mononuclear cells (PBMCs), obtained when the disease was refractory, from a patient treated with antithyroid drugs. The source is a female donor with Graves disease.

The chain links TRBV18 to TRBJ2-5; D unresolved. CDR3 length: 14 residues. Trimming cost V 0 bases and J 1 base, with 6 bases left between them. CDR1 and CDR2 from the germline V gene are KGHSH and LQKENI. The CDR3 coding sequence is TGTGCCAGCTCACCACCTACTTTCCAAGAGACCCAGTACTTC. This encodes CASSPPTFQETQYF.

This clonotype was counted many times. The V call is TRBV2, the J call TRBJ2-7; D gene uncertain. The CDR3 covers 15 residues. CDR1 and CDR2 from the germline V gene are SNHLY and FYNNEI. Trimming shortened V by 5 bases and J by 0 bases, and 14 bases separated the two germline ends. CDR3 DNA: TGTGCCAGCAGTCAAGGGCTTTCTAGCTCCTACGAGCAGTACTTC. This translates into CASSQGLSSSYEQYF.

This clonotype was detected many times. The V call is TRBV20-1, the J call TRBJ2-5, with 8 bases identical to TRBD2. The CDR3 runs 14 residues. Germline V CDR1 and CDR2: DFQATT, SNEGSKA (reference sequence). V was pared by 3 bases and J by 0 bases, with 3 bases of the junction left unmatched. The CDR3 DNA is TGCAGTGCTAGCCTACTAGCGGACCAAGAGACCCAGTACTTC. This gives the protein CSASLLADQETQYF.

V gene TRBV4-1 combines with J gene TRBJ2-4; possible D gene TRBD2, 6 bases. Germline V gene sequence: CDR1 MGHRA, CDR2 YSYEKL. V dropped 1 base and J dropped 8 bases, with 15 bases sitting between them. The CDR3 length is 15 residues. The CDR3 protein is CASSQVGTGGDIQYF. Here the CDR3 DNA reads TGCGCCAGCAGCCAAGTAGGGACCGGAGGGGACATTCAGTACTTC.

Here the CDR3 reads CAWSVVPSGYEQYF. CDR3 nucleotides: TGTGCCTGGAGTGTAGTTCCTAGCGGGTACGAGCAGTACTTC. The chain joins TRBV30 to TRBJ2-7, with 8 bases that match TRBD2. The CDR3 spans 14 residues. Germline CDR1 GTSNPN, CDR2 SVGIG (reference sequence). V gave up 0 bases and J gave up 4 bases; unmatched junction bases: 5.

This clonotype appeared many times. The V call is TRBV15, the J call TRBJ2-6, with D possibly matching TRBD1 (6 bases). V dropped 6 bases and J dropped 4 bases, with 16 bases sitting between them. Germline V gives CDR1 LNHNV, CDR2 YYDKDF (reference sequence). The CDR3 consists of 16 residues. CDR3 nucleotide sequence: TGTGCCACCAGTCCGGGGCAGGGGTTCGGGGCCAACGTCCTGACTTTC. This encodes CATSPGQGFGANVLTF.

Note on this clonotype: A much larger clone lies a single base off, so this may be a read error. The rearrangement uses TRBV5-1 and TRBJ1-1; no clear D. V was clipped by 1 base and J by 6 bases, with 10 bases between them. This CDR3 has 13 residues. Germline assignment: CDR1 SGHRS and CDR2 YFSETQ. CDR3 residues: CASSLPGSSEAFF. CDR3 DNA: TGCGCCAGCAGCTTGCCCGGGAGCTCTGAAGCTTTCTTT.

The rearrangement links TRBV13 to TRBJ2-7; TRBD1 aligns across 10 bases. CDR3 length: 16 residues. Trimming cost V 1 base and J 0 bases; bases outside gene matches: 3. The germline gives CDR1 PRHDT, CDR2 FYEKMQ (reference sequence). The CDR3 nucleotides read TGTGCCAGCAGCTTAGTCGGGGACAGGGGCTCCTACGAGCAGTACTTC. It codes for CASSLVGDRGSYEQYF.

This clonotype was detected only a few times. The gene calls are TRBV7-3 and TRBJ2-2, with D hard to call. This CDR3 is 14 amino acids long. CDR1 and CDR2 from the germline V gene are SGHTA and FQGTGA. V lost 2 bases, J lost 1 base, and 5 bases lay in between. CDR3 in DNA: TGTGCCAGCAGCTTACTAAGGAACACCGGGGAGCTGTTTTTT. Its protein product is CASSLLRNTGELFF.

This clonotype was counted between two and nine times. The rearrangement joins TRBV12-3 or TRBV12-4 to TRBJ1-1; D possibly corresponds to TRBD1 (5 bases). V lost 5 bases to trimming and J lost 8 bases, with 15 bases between them. CDR3 length: 13 residues. The DNA of the CDR3 is TGTGCCAGCAGTCGCGGGACGGCCAGCGAAGCTTTCTTT. It codes for CASSRGTASEAFF.

This rearrangement joins TRBV28 to TRBJ2-7; D is possibly TRBD1 (5 bases). Looked up from germline, CDR1 is MDHEN and CDR2 is SYDVKM. The CDR3 length is 11 residues. Trimming cost V 4 bases and J 12 bases, with 13 bases left between them. The CDR3 protein is CASSSRQKWYF. The CDR3, as DNA: TGTGCCAGCAGTTCCCGACAGAAATGGTACTTC.